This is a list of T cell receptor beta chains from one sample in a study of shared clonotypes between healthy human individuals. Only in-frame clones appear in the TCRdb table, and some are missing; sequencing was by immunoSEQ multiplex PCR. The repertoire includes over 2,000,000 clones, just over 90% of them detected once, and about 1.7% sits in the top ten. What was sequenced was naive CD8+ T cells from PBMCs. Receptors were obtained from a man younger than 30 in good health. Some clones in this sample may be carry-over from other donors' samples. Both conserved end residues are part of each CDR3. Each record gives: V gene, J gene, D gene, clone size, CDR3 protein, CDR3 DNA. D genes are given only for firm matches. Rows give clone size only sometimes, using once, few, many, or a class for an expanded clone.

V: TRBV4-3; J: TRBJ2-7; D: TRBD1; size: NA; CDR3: CASSQEFRAGGISYEQYF; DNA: TGCGCCAGCAGCCAAGAATTTAGGGCAGGGGGAATTTCCTACGAGCAGTACTTC
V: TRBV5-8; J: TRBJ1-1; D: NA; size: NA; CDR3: CASSLGVTEAFF; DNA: TGTGCCAGCAGCTTGGGCGTCACTGAAGCTTTCTTT
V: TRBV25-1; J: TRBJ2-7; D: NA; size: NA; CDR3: CASSAAIPTSYEQYF; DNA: TGTGCCAGCAGTGCAGCCATACCGACAAGTTACGAGCAGTACTTC
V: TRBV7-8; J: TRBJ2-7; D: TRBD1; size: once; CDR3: CASSADRARNEQYF; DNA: TGTGCCAGCAGCGCAGACAGGGCACGAAACGAGCAGTACTTC
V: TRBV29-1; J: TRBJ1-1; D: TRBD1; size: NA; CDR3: CSASDRGPDTEAFF; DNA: TGCAGCGCCTCTGACAGGGGGCCAGATACTGAAGCTTTCTTT
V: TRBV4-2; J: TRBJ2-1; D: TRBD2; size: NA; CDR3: CASSQGSGRGAEFF; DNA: TGTGCCAGCAGCCAGGGTAGCGGGAGGGGCGCGGAGTTCTTC
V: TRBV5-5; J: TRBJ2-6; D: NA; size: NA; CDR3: CASSLEGLIGANVLTF; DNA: TGTGCCAGCAGCTTGGAGGGCCTTATTGGGGCCAACGTCCTGACTTTC
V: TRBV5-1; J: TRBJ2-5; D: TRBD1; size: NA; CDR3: CASSHVPDRGSWGKETQYF; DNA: TGCGCCAGCAGCCACGTGCCGGACAGGGGGTCCTGGGGTAAAGAGACCCAGTACTTC
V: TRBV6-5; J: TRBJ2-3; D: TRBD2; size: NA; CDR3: CASSYSSGTSVGTQYF; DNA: TGTGCCAGCAGTTACTCTTCCGGGACTAGCGTAGGAACGCAGTATTTT
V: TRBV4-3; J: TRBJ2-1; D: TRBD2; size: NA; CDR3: CASSHGTSGGYNEQFF; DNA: TGCGCCAGCAGCCACGGGACTAGCGGGGGTTACAATGAGCAGTTCTTC
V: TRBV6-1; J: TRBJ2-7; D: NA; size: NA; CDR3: CASSGEVVVPAGLTYEQYF; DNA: TGTGCCAGCAGTGGGGAGGTAGTAGTACCGGCGGGGCTTACCTACGAGCAGTACTTC
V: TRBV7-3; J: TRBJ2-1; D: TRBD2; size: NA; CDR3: CASSPGTSRSRGEQFF; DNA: TGTGCCAGCAGCCCAGGGACTAGCCGCAGCAGGGGTGAGCAGTTCTTC
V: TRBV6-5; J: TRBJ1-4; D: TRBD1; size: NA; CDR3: CASRSTGVNEKLFF; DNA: TGTGCCAGCAGATCGACAGGGGTGAATGAAAAACTGTTTTTT
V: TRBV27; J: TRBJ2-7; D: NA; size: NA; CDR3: CASSQRLGGYEQYF; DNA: TGTGCCAGCAGTCAGAGGTTGGGGGGCTACGAGCAGTACTTC
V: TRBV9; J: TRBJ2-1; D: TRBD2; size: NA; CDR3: CASSDPLHASGGYNEQFF; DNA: TGTGCCAGCAGCGACCCCCTCCACGCTAGCGGGGGATACAATGAGCAGTTCTTC
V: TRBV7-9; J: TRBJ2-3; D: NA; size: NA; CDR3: CASIAGDSEVTDTQYF; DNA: TGTGCCAGCATCGCGGGGGACAGTGAAGTCACAGATACGCAGTATTTT
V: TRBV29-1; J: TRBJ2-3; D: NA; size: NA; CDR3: CSVDWGSTDTQYF; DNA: TGCAGCGTTGATTGGGGGAGCACAGATACGCAGTATTTT
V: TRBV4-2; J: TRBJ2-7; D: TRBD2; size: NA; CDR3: CASSQWLAGGPYEQYF; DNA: TGTGCCAGCAGCCAATGGCTAGCGGGAGGCCCCTACGAGCAGTACTTC
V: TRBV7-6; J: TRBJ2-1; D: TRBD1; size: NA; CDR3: CASRAYRGNNEQFF; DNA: TGTGCCAGCAGAGCGTACAGGGGAAACAATGAGCAGTTCTTC
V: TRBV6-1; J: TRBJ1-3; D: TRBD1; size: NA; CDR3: CASSSPDRLVNTIYF; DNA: TGTGCCAGCAGTTCACCGGACAGGCTGGTAAACACCATATATTTT
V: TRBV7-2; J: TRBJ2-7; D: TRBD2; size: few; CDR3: CASRLADSYEQYF; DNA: TGTGCCAGCAGACTAGCGGACTCCTACGAGCAGTACTTC
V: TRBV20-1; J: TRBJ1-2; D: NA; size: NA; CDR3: CSARGQHGYTF; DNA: TGCAGTGCCAGGGGCCAGCATGGCTACACCTTC
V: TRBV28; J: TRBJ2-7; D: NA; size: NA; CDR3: CASSLSRRQYERVAYEQYF; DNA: TGTGCCAGCAGTTTATCCCGAAGACAATATGAGAGGGTGGCCTACGAGCAGTACTTC
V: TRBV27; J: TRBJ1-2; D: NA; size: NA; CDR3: CASSSGEGLGGYTF; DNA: TGTGCCAGCAGCTCCGGCGAGGGGCTAGGTGGCTACACCTTC
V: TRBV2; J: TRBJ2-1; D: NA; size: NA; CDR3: CASSLGAMYNEQFF; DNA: TGTGCCAGCAGCCTGGGGGCTATGTACAATGAGCAGTTCTTC
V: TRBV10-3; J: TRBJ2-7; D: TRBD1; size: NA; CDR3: CAISEGTGGSYEQYF; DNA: TGTGCCATCAGTGAAGGGACAGGGGGATCCTACGAGCAGTACTTC
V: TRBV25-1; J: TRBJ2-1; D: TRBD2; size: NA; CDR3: CASSESGSGDEQFF; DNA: TGTGCCAGCAGTGAGAGCGGGAGTGGCGATGAGCAGTTCTTC
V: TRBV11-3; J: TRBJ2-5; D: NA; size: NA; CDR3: CASSHRTEETQYF; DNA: TGTGCCAGCAGCCACCGGACTGAAGAGACCCAGTACTTC
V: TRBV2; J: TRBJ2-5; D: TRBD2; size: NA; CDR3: CASSDHLLAGAPETQYF; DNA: TGTGCCAGCAGCGATCACCTTTTAGCGGGAGCCCCGGAGACCCAGTACTTC
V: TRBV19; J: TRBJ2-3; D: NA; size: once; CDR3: CASSGVFRTGRPSTDTQYF; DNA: TGTGCCAGTAGCGGCGTATTTCGCACAGGTCGACCTAGCACAGATACGCAGTATTTT
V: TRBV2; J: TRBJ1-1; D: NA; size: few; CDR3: CASSPQRYEAFF; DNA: TGTGCCAGCAGTCCACAGCGTTATGAAGCTTTCTTT
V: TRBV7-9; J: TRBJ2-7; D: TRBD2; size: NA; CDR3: CASSFTSGGSYEQYF; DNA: TGTGCCAGCAGCTTTACTAGCGGGGGGTCCTACGAGCAGTACTTC
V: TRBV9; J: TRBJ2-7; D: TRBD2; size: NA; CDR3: CASSAPSGRGIYEQYF; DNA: TGTGCCAGCAGCGCCCCCAGCGGGAGGGGAATCTACGAGCAGTACTTC
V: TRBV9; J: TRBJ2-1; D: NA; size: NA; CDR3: CASSPRGIHEQFF; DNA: TGTGCCAGCAGCCCCCGCGGGATACATGAGCAGTTCTTC
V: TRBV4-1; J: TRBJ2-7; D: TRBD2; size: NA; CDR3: CASSQIAGSYEQYF; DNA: TGCGCCAGCAGCCAGATAGCGGGCTCCTACGAGCAGTACTTC
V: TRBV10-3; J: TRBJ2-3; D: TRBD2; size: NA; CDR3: CAISGTSGGTDTQYF; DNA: TGTGCCATCAGTGGGACTAGCGGTGGCACAGATACGCAGTATTTT
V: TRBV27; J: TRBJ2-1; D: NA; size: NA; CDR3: CASSLSIFQSGSPSYNEQFF; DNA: TGTGCCAGCAGTTTATCGATTTTTCAGTCAGGGTCCCCCTCCTACAATGAGCAGTTCTTC
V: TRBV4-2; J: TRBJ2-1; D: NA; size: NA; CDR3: CASSQHDATVDSPSSYNEQFF; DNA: TGTGCCAGCAGCCAACATGATGCTACCGTGGACTCGCCGAGCTCCTACAATGAGCAGTTCTTC
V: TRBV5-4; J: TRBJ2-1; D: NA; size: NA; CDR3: CASSLEGRPSSYNEQFF; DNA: TGTGCCAGCAGCTTGGAGGGGCGCCCGAGCTCCTACAATGAGCAGTTCTTC
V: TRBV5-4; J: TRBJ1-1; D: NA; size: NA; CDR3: CASSLKVNTEAFF; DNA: TGTGCCAGCAGCCTGAAAGTTAATACTGAAGCTTTCTTT
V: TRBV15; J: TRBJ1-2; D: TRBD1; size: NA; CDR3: CATSRGGQGATNYGYTF; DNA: TGTGCCACCAGCAGAGGGGGACAGGGGGCTACTAACTATGGCTACACCTTC
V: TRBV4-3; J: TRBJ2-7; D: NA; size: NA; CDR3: CASSHGGSVTGEQYF; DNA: TGCGCCAGCAGCCATGGGGGATCGGTTACCGGGGAGCAGTACTTC
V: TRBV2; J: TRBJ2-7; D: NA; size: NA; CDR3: CASSPRSGRYEQYF; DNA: TGTGCCAGCAGCCCAAGATCCGGACGGTACGAGCAGTACTTC
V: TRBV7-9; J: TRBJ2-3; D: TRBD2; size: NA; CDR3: CASSSRILGLAVTDTQYF; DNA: TGTGCCAGCAGCTCCCGGATCTTGGGACTAGCGGTCACAGATACGCAGTATTTT
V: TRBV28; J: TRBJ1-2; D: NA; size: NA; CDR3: CASSFAFNYGYTF; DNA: TGTGCCAGCAGTTTCGCCTTTAACTATGGCTACACCTTC
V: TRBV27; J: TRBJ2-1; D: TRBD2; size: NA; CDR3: CASSAGTRPAEQFF; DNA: TGTGCCAGCTCGGCCGGGACTAGACCCGCTGAGCAGTTCTTC